The 8 T cell receptor beta chains presented below share a single source sample, sequenced in a study of blood T cell repertoires in COVID-19. TCRdb's copy holds only in-frame clones and misses some; the assay was immunoSEQ multiplex PCR. The profile shows about 120,000 clones, about nine tenths of them singletons. The sample taken for sequencing was peripheral blood. The source is a human donor with active COVID-19. The donor label of this sample is uncertain.

This chain joins TRBV29-1 and TRBJ1-2; 8 bases are a match to TRBD1. Germline assignment: CDR1 SQVTM and CDR2 ANQGSEA. The junction had 0 bases not matched to a gene; V was cut back by 3 bases and J by 3 bases. This CDR3 is 12 amino acids long. CDR3 sequence reads: CSVEDRDYGYTF. CDR3 nucleotides: TGCAGCGTTGAGGACAGGGACTATGGCTACACCTTC.

This rearrangement joins TRBV18 to TRBJ1-2, with D hard to call. The ends were cut back, 3 bases at V and 9 bases at J, with 11 bases in the middle. The germline CDR1 and CDR2 sequences are KGHSH and LQKENI. The CDR3 has 12 residues. For the CDR3, the DNA is TGTGCCAGCTCACCGTACGGTACTAGCTACACCTTC. It translates to CASSPYGTSYTF.

This chain uses TRBV9 with TRBJ2-5; a weak D match, TRBD2 (7 bases). Deletions cut 4 bases from V and 5 bases from J, with 15 bases between. CDR3 length: 14 residues. CDR1 and CDR2 from the germline V gene are SGDLS and YYNGEE. CDR3 DNA sequence: TGTGCCAGCAGCTCGCGCGGGGGCCGTGAGACCCAGTACTTC. Its protein is CASSSRGGRETQYF. Full variable domain (rest looked up from reference TRBV9 and TRBJ2-5): DSGVTQTPKHLITATGQRVTLRCSPRSGDLSVYWYQQSLDQGLQFLIQYYNGEERAKGNILERFSAQQFPDLHSELNLSSLELGDSALYFCASSSRGGRETQYFGPGTRLLVL.

This sequence joins TRBV7-6 and TRBJ1-2, with a possible D match to TRBD1 (6 bases). The CDR3 contains 19 residues. The V and J ends lost 4 bases and 7 bases respectively, with 31 bases between them. Germline V gene data show CDR1 as SGHVS and CDR2 as FNYEAQ. The CDR3 loop reads CASSSSPGTSQIQGSGYTF. In nucleotides, the CDR3 is TGTGCCAGCAGCTCCTCCCCGGGGACATCGCAAATCCAAGGAAGTGGCTACACCTTC.

This clone was seen only once. The V call is TRBV14, the J call TRBJ2-5, with 8 positions matching TRBD2. Per the germline V gene, CDR1 is SGHDN and CDR2 is FVKESK. J was trimmed by 2 bases and V by 6 bases; bases with no gene match: 8. The CDR3 spans 15 residues. CDR3 coding DNA: TGTGCCAGCAGTAAGGTGCGGGGGGTACAAGAGACCCAGTACTTC. This codes for CASSKVRGVQETQYF.

The rearrangement links TRBV4-1 to TRBJ1-1, with D unclear. The CDR3 has 15 residues. V was pared by 7 bases and J by 0 bases, with 15 bases between. The germline V gene has CDR1 MGHRA and CDR2 YSYEKL. The CDR3 loop reads CASTFREGLNTEAFF. The CDR3 nucleotides are TGCGCCAGCACCTTTAGAGAGGGTCTGAACACTGAAGCTTTCTTT.

The rearrangement joins TRBV6-5 to TRBJ1-1, with TRBD1 as a possible D gene (6 bases). CDR1 is MNHEY and CDR2 is SVGAGI in the germline V gene. The CDR3 covers 14 residues. V was clipped by 2 bases and J by 0 bases, with 7 bases between them. The CDR3 DNA is TGTGCCAGCAGTTACCAGGGGCTGAACACTGAAGCTTTCTTT. This gives the protein CASSYQGLNTEAFF.

The rearrangement joins TRBV4-3 to TRBJ2-4, with 7 positions matching TRBD2. Germline CDR1 reads LGHNA; CDR2 reads YSLEER. The V segment lost 0 bases and the J segment 5 bases; nucleotides outside the gene matches: 7. The CDR3 sequence is 16 residues long. CDR3 protein: CASSQDRREGENIQYF. Written as DNA, the CDR3 is TGCGCCAGCAGCCAAGACAGAAGGGAGGGCGAAAACATTCAGTACTTC.